This TCR beta chain came from a study of blood T cell repertoires in COVID-19. Study-level information: T cells, B-cell-depleted T cells, or PBMCs supplied cDNA or gDNA.

Germline values: CDR1 SEHNR, CDR2 FQNEAQ (reference sequence). The V gene end was trimmed by 6 bases and the J gene end by 4 bases; junction bases not matched to a gene: 7. CDR3 length: 15 amino acids. The table came from immunoSEQ multiplex PCR; TCRdb's copy has only in-frame clones and leaves some out. The sample holds about 140,000 clones, about 86% seen once. This clone was counted ten times or more. Sequencing was done on a sample of peripheral blood. The clonotype comes from an older woman with acute or convalescent COVID-19. The V gene is TRBV7-9, the J gene TRBJ2-2; 8 bases match TRBD2. CDR3 sequence: CASSITSGLTGELFF. The DNA for the CDR3 is TGTGCCAGCAGTATTACTAGCGGCCTCACCGGGGAGCTGTTTTTT.